These 21 T cell receptor beta chains were sequenced from one sample in a study of regulatory T cells in long-lasting Graves disease. For TCR beta, libraries came from iRepertoire HTBI primers and Arm-PCR of CDR3 regions. TCRdb reprocessed the multiplex PCR reads via MiXCR and lists one record per CDR3 protein. The sample carries 550,000 to 600,000 distinct CDR3 sequences, 16% recorded once. Time point reported: newly diagnosed GD, antithyroid drugs for less than 3 months. PBMC RNA was the source of the TCR library. These same data were also listed under a study on T cells in Graves' hyperthyroidism and ophthalmopathy.

This specimen consisted of peripheral blood mononuclear cells (PBMCs), obtained at new diagnosis, from a patient treated with antithyroid drugs. The receptors come from a man younger than 35 with Graves disease.

There are a few counts of this clonotype. The chain links TRBV13 to TRBJ2-1, with a weak D call TRBD2 (6 bases). This CDR3 has 16 residues. V lost 6 bases and J lost 3, with 18 bases in between. Germline CDR1 and CDR2: PRHDT and FYEKMQ (reference sequence). CDR3 DNA: TGTGCCAGCAGGGAGGTTCGCGCGGGAAGCTACAATGAGCAGTTCTTC. It codes for CASREVRAGSYNEQFF.

This clonotype was observed at least ten times. V gene TRBV20-1 combines with J gene TRBJ1-1; D not resolved. The CDR3 has 13 amino acids. Trimming removed 4 bases from V and 0 bases from J, with 9 bases in between. Germline CDR1 reads DFQATT; CDR2 reads SNEGSKA (reference sequence). The CDR3 region has the DNA TGCAGTGCTAACGGGGATATGAACACTGAAGCTTTCTTT. It yields the protein CSANGDMNTEAFF.

This clonotype came up many times. This chain joins TRBV27 and TRBJ1-1; TRBD1 matches 7 bases. The junction had 5 bases not matched to a gene; V was cut back by 2 bases and J by 2 bases. Germline values: CDR1 MNHEY, CDR2 SMNVEV (reference sequence). The CDR3 spans 15 residues. CDR3 sequence (DNA): TGTGCCAGCAGTTTAGGGGCAGGGGGAAACACTGAAGCTTTCTTT. It translates to CASSLGAGGNTEAFF.

Many counts were recorded for this clonotype. The chain recombines TRBV5-1 with TRBJ2-5; no firm D call. The V and J ends lost 2 bases and 5 bases respectively, with 10 bases between them. CDR1 is SGHRS and CDR2 is YFSETQ in the germline V gene. The CDR3 covers 13 residues. CDR3 in DNA: TGCGCCAGCAGCTTACGGGCTTCCGAGACCCAGTACTTC. Translating gives CASSLRASETQYF.

There are a few counts of this clonotype. The chain links TRBV11-2 to TRBJ2-7, with 11 nucleotides matching TRBD2. This CDR3 is 15 amino acids long. Per germline, CDR1 SGHAT and CDR2 FQNNGV. After removal of 2 bases from V and 3 bases from J, the junction contained 3 bases not matched to a gene. This CDR3 reads CASSLIAGGVYEQYF. CDR3 sequence (DNA): TGTGCCAGCAGCTTAATAGCGGGAGGGGTCTACGAGCAGTACTTC. The full variable domain, with the rest looked up from reference TRBV11-2 and TRBJ2-7, is EAGVAQSPRYKIIEKRQSVAFWCNPISGHATLYWYQQILGQGPKLLIQFQNNGVVDDSQLPKDRFSAERLKGVDSTLKIQPAKLEDSAVYLCASSLIAGGVYEQYFGPGTRLTVT.

This clonotype was detected ten times or more. V usage is TRBV7-8 and J usage is TRBJ1-1; possible D gene TRBD1, 5 bases. V was shortened by 2 bases and J by 1 base, with 14 bases between the two germline ends. Germline V gives CDR1 SGHVS, CDR2 FQNEAQ. The CDR3 is made up of 16 amino acids. Written as DNA, the CDR3 is TGTGCCAGCAGCTTACGGGCCCTGCAGGGGAACACTGAAGCTTTCTTT. Its translation is CASSLRALQGNTEAFF.

Turning to this clonotype: The junction does not match germline at one end; this may be a read error. V and J are TRBV28 and TRBJ1-2; 7 bases line up with TRBD1. Germline V CDR1 and CDR2: MDHEN, SYDVKM. This CDR3 has 12 amino acids. CDR3 sequence: CSSRQGENGYTF. The CDR3 nucleotides read TGTTCCAGCCGACAGGGTGAAAATGGCTACACCTTC.

Ten or more counts support this clonotype. V and J are TRBV14 and TRBJ2-7, with 9 bases matching TRBD2. This CDR3 has 16 amino acids. From germline, CDR1 is SGHDN and CDR2 FVKESK. The trim removed 0 bases at V and 3 bases at J, leaving 6 bases unmatched. The CDR3 sequence: CASSQDRASGIYEQYF. The CDR3 region has the DNA TGTGCCAGCAGCCAAGATCGGGCTAGCGGGATCTACGAGCAGTACTTC.

The genes are TRBV5-5 and TRBJ1-2, with no clear D. Germline V gives CDR1 SGHKS, CDR2 YYEKEE (reference sequence). Trimming removed 0 bases at V and 5 bases at J, with 11 bases between. CDR3 length: 14 amino acids. CDR3 amino acids: CASSLVTPGYGYTF. In DNA, the CDR3 is TGTGCCAGCAGCTTGGTGACTCCTGGGTATGGCTACACCTTC.

The J gene is TRBJ2-7, the V gene TRBV27; 7 bases line up with TRBD2. Losses at the gene ends were 0 bases for V and 2 bases for J; bases not matched to a gene: 4. Germline loops: CDR1 MNHEY, CDR2 SMNVEV (reference sequence). This CDR3 has 15 residues. The CDR3 region has the DNA TGTGCCAGCAGTTTATCGATGGGACTACCCTACGAGCAGTACTTC. Its protein product is CASSLSMGLPYEQYF.

This rearrangement joins TRBV28 to TRBJ1-6, with D perhaps matching TRBD1 (5 bases). Germline CDR1 is MDHEN and CDR2 is SYDVKM. V was shortened by 7 bases and J by 5 bases, with 9 bases between the two germline ends. This CDR3 is built from 13 residues. CDR3 region: CASIRANNSPLHF. Here the CDR3 DNA reads TGTGCCAGCATCAGGGCCAATAATTCACCCCTCCACTTT.

This clonotype has just a few counts. The gene calls are TRBV7-9 and TRBJ2-2; TRBD2 agrees at 10 bases. Germline trimming cut 6 bases from V and 5 bases from J; bases unmatched to any gene: 6. This CDR3 is 15 amino acids long. Germline values: CDR1 SEHNR, CDR2 FQNEAQ (reference sequence). The CDR3 loop is CASRSTSGMTGELFF. CDR3 sequence (DNA): TGTGCCAGCAGGTCAACTAGCGGGATGACCGGGGAGCTGTTTTTT.

This clonotype was picked up a small number of times. This chain joins TRBV7-9 and TRBJ1-2, with a tentative D call TRBD1 (5 bases). Per the germline V gene, CDR1 is SEHNR and CDR2 is FQNEAQ (reference sequence). Trimming left V 1 base short and J 7 bases short, with 22 bases between. CDR3 length: 17 amino acids. The CDR3 sequence: CASSLGGDQGFGRGYTF. The CDR3 coding sequence is TGTGCCAGCAGCTTAGGCGGGGACCAGGGCTTCGGTCGTGGCTACACCTTC.

This clonotype has more than one count but fewer than ten. The chain uses TRBV2 and TRBJ2-1, with D maybe TRBD1 (6 bases). The V gene lost 6 bases and the J gene lost 1 base, with 10 bases spanning the gap. The CDR3 has 14 amino acids. Germline CDR1 SNHLY, CDR2 FYNNEI. The CDR3 nucleotides read TGTGCCAGCAGAAGGACAGTTTCCTACAATGAGCAGTTCTTC. Its translation is CASRRTVSYNEQFF.

This clonotype has a handful of counts. The chain recombines TRBV5-1 with TRBJ1-4; 9 bases agree with TRBD1. Germline V gene lookup returns CDR1 SGHRS and CDR2 YFSETQ. The CDR3 sequence is 15 residues long. The V gene end was trimmed by 0 bases and the J gene end by 8 bases; junction bases not matched to a gene: 5. CDR3 sequence: CASSLDRGLTEKLFF. CDR3 sequence (DNA): TGCGCCAGCAGCTTGGACAGGGGGCTGACAGAAAAACTGTTTTTT.

This clonotype was picked up many times. The CDR3 here is CSAPPGTSKVETQYF. The CDR3, as DNA: TGCAGTGCTCCCCCCGGGACATCGAAAGTGGAGACCCAGTACTTC. V is TRBV20-1 and J is TRBJ2-5, with a weak D call TRBD1 (6 bases). The CDR3 contains 15 residues. The germline V gene has CDR1 DFQATT and CDR2 SNEGSKA (reference sequence). V was cut by 5 bases and J by 5 bases, with 21 bases left in between.

The V call is TRBV11-2, the J call TRBJ1-6, with 7 bases that match TRBD1. The V gene's germline CDR1 is SGHAT and CDR2 FQNNGV. Trimming took 4 bases from V and 7 from J; bases not matched to a gene: 7. The CDR3 has 15 residues. The CDR3 spells CASSSIPGGNSPLHF. The CDR3, as DNA: TGTGCCAGCAGCTCCATTCCAGGGGGAAATTCACCCCTCCACTTT.

This clonotype was detected ten times or more. The rearrangement joins TRBV20-1 to TRBJ2-7; D may be TRBD2 (6 bases). The CDR3 spans 14 residues. V was shortened by 0 bases and J by 7 bases, with 16 bases between the two germline ends. Germline CDR1 DFQATT, CDR2 SNEGSKA (reference sequence). CDR3 DNA: TGCAGTGCTAGAGATGGGACTGTTACAATTGAGCAGTACTTC. This encodes CSARDGTVTIEQYF.

This clonotype was seen many times. The chain uses TRBV5-1 and TRBJ2-7, with D tentatively TRBD1 (6 bases). Looked up from germline, CDR1 is SGHRS and CDR2 is YFSETQ. The CDR3 is made up of 15 amino acids. Trimming stripped 1 base from V and 3 bases from J, with 14 bases between. The DNA for the CDR3 is TGCGCCAGCAGCTTGTCCGAGACAGGCCTCTACGAGCAGTACTTC. Translation gives CASSLSETGLYEQYF.

J is TRBJ2-7 and V is TRBV6-1, with a tentative D call TRBD2 (7 bases). CDR3 length equals 18 residues. Trimming cost V 2 bases and J 3 bases, with 23 bases left between them. Germline CDR1 is MNHNS and CDR2 is SASEGT. DNA of the CDR3: TGTGCCAGCAGTGAAACTCGCGTCGGGGGGCGAAAAGGCTACGAGCAGTACTTC. Its protein product is CASSETRVGGRKGYEQYF.

This clonotype came up once. A much larger clone lies one base from this, so it may be a read error. This chain joins TRBV18 and TRBJ2-7, with 9 bases fitting TRBD1. From germline, CDR1 is KGHSH and CDR2 LQKENI. The length of the CDR3 is 16 residues. CDR3 nucleotides: TGTGCCGGCTCACCACGGGACAGGGCTCTGTCCTACGAGCAGTACTTC. It codes for CAGSPRDRALSYEQYF. Based on the CDR3 plus reference TRBV18 and TRBJ2-7, the full variable domain is NAGVMQNPRHLVRRRGQEARLRCSPMKGHSHVYWYRQLPEEGLKFMVYLQKENIIDESGMPKERFSAEFPKEGPSILRIQQVVRGDSAAYFCAGSPRDRALSYEQYFGPGTRLTVT.